These 14 T cell receptor beta chains originate from one sample sequenced in a study of CD8+ T cells in alopecia areata. Extraction and reverse transcription of RNA yielded cDNA as the sequencing template. Profiling relied on immunoSEQ multiplex PCR, and the TCRdb table lists in-frame clones only, not all of them. Found here are some 150,000 clones, around half of them singletons; the top ten hold roughly 15%. Treatment described: oral pan-JAK inhibitor, 5-10 mg twice daily. The sequenced sample was CD8+ T cells sorted from blood, obtained at week 4, from a patient treated with tofacitinib. All receptors derive from a human donor with alopecia areata.

The table lists this clone with many counts. The sample holds other DNA sequences that translate to the same CDR3. This rearrangement joins TRBV6-1 to TRBJ1-1, with D possibly TRBD1 on 5 matching bases. This CDR3 is built from 12 residues. Between the trimmed V and J ends, which lost 7 bases and 2 bases, there was a span of 8 bases. Germline loops: CDR1 MNHNS, CDR2 SASEGT. The CDR3 reads CASNQGNTEAFF. CDR3 sequence (DNA): TGTGCCAGCAACCAGGGTAACACTGAAGCTTTCTTT.

The chain is built from TRBV13 and TRBJ1-1; 7 bases agree with TRBD1. Germline V gene data show CDR1 as PRHDT and CDR2 as FYEKMQ (reference sequence). Unmatched junction bases numbered 2, after V lost 0 bases and J lost 4 bases. The CDR3 is 14 amino acids. The CDR3, as DNA: TGTGCCAGCAGCTTAGGCACAGGGGCCACTGAAGCTTTCTTT. It codes for CASSLGTGATEAFF.

V usage is TRBV13 and J usage is TRBJ2-7; the match to TRBD1 covers 8 bases. The CDR3 extends over 14 amino acids. V lost 1 base to trimming and J lost 2 bases; unmatched junction nucleotides: 1. Germline CDR1 is PRHDT and CDR2 is FYEKMQ (reference sequence). CDR3 protein: CASSLAQGAYEQYF. Here the CDR3 DNA reads TGTGCCAGCAGCTTAGCACAGGGGGCCTACGAGCAGTACTTC.

Remarks on this clone: One end of the junction does not line up with germline, which may come from a read error. The J gene is TRBJ2-1, the V gene TRBV29-1, with TRBD2 identical over 16 bases. Germline V gene sequence: CDR1 SQVTM, CDR2 ANQGSEA. This CDR3 has 18 amino acids. Here the CDR3 DNA reads TGCAGCATTGAAGTTGGGACTAGCGGGGGGGCCTGGTACAATGAGCAGTTCTTC. Translation: CSIEVGTSGGAWYNEQFF.

The rearrangement joins TRBV5-1 to TRBJ2-7; no firm D call. CDR1 is SGHRS, CDR2 YFSETQ, per germline. This CDR3 spans 14 amino acids. The V end lost 2 bases, the J end lost 7 bases, and 16 bases lay between the germline ends. The CDR3 nucleotides read TGCGCCAGCAGCTTAGAACAGTATTCTCGGGAGCAGTACTTC. It codes for CASSLEQYSREQYF.

In this sample, this clone turned up once. The chain is built from TRBV7-2 and TRBJ2-3; tentatively, D is TRBD1 (6 bases). From germline, CDR1 is SGHTA and CDR2 FQGNSA. The germline V and J ends were trimmed by 1 base and 1 base, with 6 bases remaining between them. The CDR3 has 14 amino acids. The CDR3 nucleotides read TGTGCCAGCAGCTTAGACAGGGGCACAGATACGCAGTATTTT. This sequence encodes CASSLDRGTDTQYF.

The chain uses TRBV29-1 and TRBJ2-6; weak D call: TRBD1 (5 bases). CDR1 SQVTM and CDR2 ANQGSEA come from the germline V gene. This CDR3 is built from 16 residues. V shed 2 bases and J shed 0 bases, with 11 bases lying between them. CDR3 in amino acids: CSVELGQYSGANVLTF. CDR3 coding DNA: TGCAGCGTTGAACTTGGACAATACTCTGGGGCCAACGTCCTGACTTTC.

J is TRBJ2-5 and V is TRBV9, with 9 bases matching TRBD2. Germline-derived CDR1 and CDR2 are SGDLS and YYNGEE. V lost 3 bases to trimming and J lost 6 bases; unmatched junction nucleotides: 6. The CDR3 runs 14 residues. The CDR3 reads CASSGSGGRKTQYF. The DNA for the CDR3 is TGTGCCAGCAGCGGGAGCGGGGGGAGGAAGACCCAGTACTTC. The full variable domain, with the rest looked up from reference TRBV9 and TRBJ2-5, is DSGVTQTPKHLITATGQRVTLRCSPRSGDLSVYWYQQSLDQGLQFLIQYYNGEERAKGNILERFSAQQFPDLHSELNLSSLELGDSALYFCASSGSGGRKTQYFGPGTRLLVL.

The rearrangement links TRBV7-2 to TRBJ2-7; 8 bases map to TRBD1. CDR3 length: 15 residues. Trimming took 5 bases from V and 0 from J; bases not matched to a gene: 6. Germline V gene lookup returns CDR1 SGHTA and CDR2 FQGNSA. The CDR3 here is CASSQGTGASYEQYF. The CDR3 bases are TGTGCCAGCAGCCAAGGGACAGGCGCCTCCTACGAGCAGTACTTC.

This chain joins TRBV13 and TRBJ2-1; D is unresolved. Trimming took off 2 bases at V and 6 bases at J, with 2 bases between the two ends. The CDR3 is 11 amino acids. Per germline, CDR1 PRHDT and CDR2 FYEKMQ (reference sequence). The CDR3 sequence is CASSLLNEQFF. The CDR3, as DNA: TGTGCCAGCAGCTTACTCAATGAGCAGTTCTTC.

This clone was picked up a small number of times. This chain connects TRBV12-5 to TRBJ2-1, with 9 bases lining up with TRBD1. Trimming at V came to 3 bases and at J to 0 bases, leaving 6 bases not matched to a gene. The CDR3 has 17 amino acids. Germline V CDR1 and CDR2: LGHNT, FRNRAP. Written as DNA, the CDR3 is TGTGCTAGTGGTTTAATGACAGGGGGTCCCTCCTACAATGAGCAGTTCTTC. It yields the protein CASGLMTGGPSYNEQFF. The full variable domain, completed using reference TRBV12-5 and TRBJ2-1, is DARVTQTPRHKVTEMGQEVTMRCQPILGHNTVFWYRQTMMQGLELLAYFRNRAPLDDSGMPKDRFSAEMPDATLATLKIQPSEPRDSAVYFCASGLMTGGPSYNEQFFGPGTRLTVL.

The gene calls are TRBV6-5 and TRBJ2-3; D not resolved. The V and J ends lost 5 bases and 6 bases respectively, with 9 bases between them. This CDR3 spans 12 amino acids. CDR1 and CDR2 (germline): MNHEY, SVGAGI. The chain's CDR3 is CASSLLKDTQYF. The CDR3 coding sequence is TGTGCCAGCAGTCTACTGAAGGATACGCAGTATTTT.

This clone was seen more than once but under ten times. The rearrangement links TRBV13 to TRBJ2-1; D is ambiguous. The CDR3 sequence is 13 residues long. V gave up 3 bases and J gave up 2 bases, with 5 bases separating them. Per germline, CDR1 PRHDT and CDR2 FYEKMQ (reference sequence). CDR3 protein: CASSFRAYNEQFF. For the CDR3, the DNA is TGTGCCAGCAGCTTCAGAGCCTACAATGAGCAGTTCTTC.

This clone was counted between two and nine times. This rearrangement joins TRBV4-3 to TRBJ2-1; 11 positions agree with TRBD1. This CDR3 region has 17 residues. Germline V gives CDR1 LGHNA, CDR2 YSLEER. V shed 4 bases and J 7 bases; nucleotides not matched to a gene: 12. The chain's CDR3 is CASSLILRDRGLNEQFF. CDR3 bases: TGCGCCAGCAGCCTTATCCTCCGGGACAGGGGGTTGAATGAGCAGTTCTTC.